These T cell receptor beta chains were read from a single sample in a study of cytomegalovirus exposure and HLA in healthy donors. Produced via immunoSEQ multiplex PCR; TCRdb's table is partial and in-frame only. In the table there are fewer than 200,000 clones, 84% of which are singletons. Sequenced input: PBMCs. These receptors all stem from a man aged 30 to 45 in good health and CMV-seronegative. Both conserved end residues are part of each CDR3. The D gene is left open where the match is weak. The size entry is marked missing in some rows and otherwise reads once, few, many or a size class.

j_gene: TRBJ2-3
abundance: .
d_gene: TRBD1
v_gene: TRBV11-2
CDR3nt: TGTGCCAGCAGCTCACTGACAGGGTTAGATACGCAGTATTTT
CDR3aa: CASSSLTGLDTQYF

j_gene: TRBJ2-2
abundance: .
d_gene: TRBD2
v_gene: TRBV11-2
CDR3nt: TGTGCCAGCAGCTCGCCCCCGGGACTACGGGCCGGGGAGCTGTTTTTT
CDR3aa: CASSSPPGLRAGELFF

j_gene: TRBJ1-4
abundance: .
d_gene: .
v_gene: TRBV6-6
CDR3nt: TGTGCCAGCAGCCGTAGGGGAGGGGGTGAAAAACTGTTTTTT
CDR3aa: CASSRRGGGEKLFF

j_gene: TRBJ2-3
abundance: .
d_gene: TRBD2
v_gene: TRBV7-2
CDR3nt: TGTGCCAGCAGCTTAGTGGGACTAGCGGCCACAGATACGCAGTATTTT
CDR3aa: CASSLVGLAATDTQYF

j_gene: TRBJ2-5
abundance: .
d_gene: .
v_gene: TRBV9
CDR3nt: TGTGCCAGCAGCGTATCAGGGTCAGAGACCCAGTACTTC
CDR3aa: CASSVSGSETQYF

j_gene: TRBJ1-2
abundance: .
d_gene: .
v_gene: TRBV28
CDR3nt: TGTGCCAGCAGAGCCCCCCAGGGAACGGAGGGCTACACCTTC
CDR3aa: CASRAPQGTEGYTF

j_gene: TRBJ2-6
abundance: .
d_gene: TRBD1
v_gene: TRBV7-2
CDR3nt: TGTGCCAGCAGCTCACACAGGGGGAGACGTGGGGCCAACGTCCTGACTTTC
CDR3aa: CASSSHRGRRGANVLTF

j_gene: TRBJ1-4
abundance: .
d_gene: TRBD1
v_gene: TRBV6-5
CDR3nt: TGTGCCAGCAGTCTGGGAACAGGGGATCGTGAAAAACTGTTTTTT
CDR3aa: CASSLGTGDREKLFF

j_gene: TRBJ2-3
abundance: .
d_gene: TRBD1
v_gene: TRBV5-4
CDR3nt: TGTGCCAGCAGCGCGCTGGGACAGTTGGAGAATACGCAGTATTTT
CDR3aa: CASSALGQLENTQYF

j_gene: TRBJ2-2
abundance: .
d_gene: .
v_gene: TRBV5-6
CDR3nt: TGTGCCAGCAGCGTACAGCCCGGGGAGCTGTTTTTT
CDR3aa: CASSVQPGELFF

j_gene: TRBJ1-5
abundance: .
d_gene: .
v_gene: TRBV4-2
CDR3nt: TGTGCCAGCAGCCAAGAGCAGGATCAGCCCCAGCATTTT
CDR3aa: CASSQEQDQPQHF

j_gene: TRBJ1-3
abundance: once
d_gene: .
v_gene: TRBV7-6
CDR3nt: TGTGCCAGCAGCCTTCCTAATACCCATCACTCTGGAAACACCATATATTTT
CDR3aa: CASSLPNTHHSGNTIYF

j_gene: TRBJ1-4
abundance: .
d_gene: .
v_gene: TRBV5-4
CDR3nt: TGTGCCAGCAGCCCGCCAGGGAAGGATGAAAAACTGTTTTTT
CDR3aa: CASSPPGKDEKLFF

j_gene: TRBJ2-1
abundance: .
d_gene: .
v_gene: TRBV6-6
CDR3nt: TGTGCCAGCAGTTACGGGAGTTTGGGCAATGAGCAGTTCTTC
CDR3aa: CASSYGSLGNEQFF

j_gene: TRBJ2-7
abundance: .
d_gene: .
v_gene: TRBV7-2
CDR3nt: TGTGCCAGCAGCTCAGACAGGGACTGGTTGCTAGGCTCCTACGAGCAGTACTTC
CDR3aa: CASSSDRDWLLGSYEQYF

j_gene: TRBJ1-4
abundance: .
d_gene: .
v_gene: TRBV4-2
CDR3nt: TGTGCCAGCAGCCAAGCCGGAGGGGCCTCCTCTAATGAAAAACTGTTTTTT
CDR3aa: CASSQAGGASSNEKLFF

j_gene: TRBJ2-1
abundance: .
d_gene: .
v_gene: TRBV27
CDR3nt: TGTGCCAGCGGGACATACTACAATGAGCAGTTCTTC
CDR3aa: CASGTYYNEQFF

j_gene: TRBJ1-5
abundance: .
d_gene: .
v_gene: TRBV4-1
CDR3nt: TGCGCCAGCAGCCAAGATCATGCAGGATATCAGCCCCAGCATTTT
CDR3aa: CASSQDHAGYQPQHF

j_gene: TRBJ2-3
abundance: .
d_gene: TRBD1
v_gene: TRBV11-3
CDR3nt: TGTGCCAGCAGCTTAAGGACAGGGGGTTTCGATACGCAGTATTTT
CDR3aa: CASSLRTGGFDTQYF

j_gene: TRBJ2-3
abundance: .
d_gene: TRBD2
v_gene: TRBV7-2
CDR3nt: TGTGCCAGCAGCTTTAGCGGGAGCTCCACAGATACGCAGTATTTT
CDR3aa: CASSFSGSSTDTQYF

j_gene: TRBJ1-2
abundance: .
d_gene: .
v_gene: TRBV19
CDR3nt: TGTGCCAGTAGTATAGATGGCCAGGGTAGCTATGGCTACACCTTC
CDR3aa: CASSIDGQGSYGYTF

j_gene: TRBJ1-2
abundance: .
d_gene: TRBD1
v_gene: TRBV5-1
CDR3nt: TGCGCCAGCAGACCAGGGGGAGTATTGGATGGCTACACCTTC
CDR3aa: CASRPGGVLDGYTF

j_gene: TRBJ2-7
abundance: once
d_gene: .
v_gene: TRBV19
CDR3nt: TGTGCCAGTAGTCAGGGTTTATTGGCCTACGAGCAGTACTTC
CDR3aa: CASSQGLLAYEQYF

j_gene: TRBJ2-7
abundance: once
d_gene: .
v_gene: TRBV2
CDR3nt: TGTGCCAGCATGAGGGTCAGGAGCTCCTACGAGCAGTACTTC
CDR3aa: CASMRVRSSYEQYF

j_gene: TRBJ1-1
abundance: .
d_gene: .
v_gene: TRBV6-5
CDR3nt: TGTGCCAGCAGGCTACGGGGGAGCACTGAAGCTTTCTTT
CDR3aa: CASRLRGSTEAFF

j_gene: TRBJ2-7
abundance: .
d_gene: .
v_gene: TRBV7-9
CDR3nt: TGTTCCAGCAGCTCCGGGAACTACGAGCAGTACTTC
CDR3aa: CSSSSGNYEQYF

j_gene: TRBJ2-5
abundance: .
d_gene: TRBD1
v_gene: TRBV18
CDR3nt: TGTGCCAGCTCACCACTCGGACAGGGGGCATACGAGACCCAGTACTTC
CDR3aa: CASSPLGQGAYETQYF

j_gene: TRBJ1-1
abundance: .
d_gene: TRBD1
v_gene: TRBV4-2
CDR3nt: TGTGCCAGCAGTCGGGCGACAGGGGGCAACACTGAAGCTTTCTTT
CDR3aa: CASSRATGGNTEAFF

j_gene: TRBJ1-6
abundance: .
d_gene: .
v_gene: TRBV10-1
CDR3nt: TGCGCCAGCAGCAGGGGACCCAATTCACCCCTCCACTTT
CDR3aa: CASSRGPNSPLHF

j_gene: TRBJ1-6
abundance: .
d_gene: .
v_gene: TRBV5-6
CDR3nt: TGTGCCAGCAGCTCGGTAGCGGGTTCACCCCTCCACTTT
CDR3aa: CASSSVAGSPLHF